Below, one TCR beta chain is given with its context. Its antigen is not known. Method: immunoSEQ multiplex PCR; TCRdb's copy keeps in-frame clones and lacks some. Of around 2,000,000 clones detected, roughly 94% appear once; the ten largest clones hold 0.1% to 0.15%. The entry originates in a study of shared clonotypes between healthy human individuals. As for the study in general: Per donor, three plates held CD4 naive cells, three held CD4 memory, two held CD8 naive and one held CD8 memory.

Study-wide findings and caveats: Lower generation probabilities were found for non-shared clonotypes than for those shared by all four donors. Compared with memory subsets, naive subsets generally had larger estimated richness.

The V end lost 3 bases, the J end lost 5 bases, and 11 bases lay between the germline ends. The CDR3 is 13 residues long. Germline assignment: CDR1 MGHDK and CDR2 SYGVNS. This TCR came from a man between 18 and 35 years old in good health. Sequenced material: naive CD4+ T cells sorted from blood. Noted subset: CD45RA+ positively selected. V is TRBV25-1 and J is TRBJ2-7; no reliable D call. The CDR3 reads CASSEVFLDEQYF. The CDR3 DNA reads TGTGCCAGCAGTGAGGTTTTTCTCGACGAGCAGTACTTC.